These 11 T cell receptor beta chains share one sample of origin, sequenced in a study of identical twins. In TCRdb, the 5' RACE reads were re-called with MiXCR into one record per CDR3 protein. The table shows 550,000 to 700,000 distinct CDR3 sequences, with around 20% occurring only once. The same sample was also used in a study of T cells expressing NK-cell markers.

The specimen sequenced was PBMCs. The receptors were sampled from a woman younger than 30 in good health.

A word on this clonotype: A much larger clone is a single base away; this may be a read error. The CDR3 bases are TGCAGCGTTGAAGCCATATCCGAGACCCAGTGCTTC. Residues: CSVEAISETQCF. The rearrangement links TRBV29-1 to TRBJ2-5; D call uncertain. The CDR3 spans 12 residues. Per germline, CDR1 SQVTM and CDR2 ANQGSEA.

This chain joins TRBV27 and TRBJ2-5; the D gene is possibly TRBD2 (5 bases). The CDR3 sequence is 15 residues long. Germline loops: CDR1 MNHEY, CDR2 SMNVEV (reference sequence). The V gene lost 0 bases and the J gene lost 2 bases, with 10 bases spanning the gap. The CDR3 DNA is TGTGCCAGCAGTTTATCGCCGGGATCTCAAGAGACCCAGTACTTC. Translation gives CASSLSPGSQETQYF.

The chain combines TRBV19 with TRBJ2-3; no reliable D call. Germline V gene data show CDR1 as LNHDA and CDR2 as SQIVND (reference sequence). V lost 3 bases and J lost 5, with 6 bases in between. The CDR3 spans 12 residues. CDR3 bases: TGTGCCAGTAGTATTCTGGGAGATACGCAGTATTTT. Translated, it gives CASSILGDTQYF.

The chain employs TRBV10-3 and TRBJ2-1, with D perhaps matching TRBD2 (7 bases). The CDR3 spans 13 residues. Germline CDR1 reads ENHRY; CDR2 reads SYGVKD. Trimming pared 5 bases from V and 9 bases from J, leaving 14 bases between. CDR3 DNA: TGTGCCATCAGTCTTCCGGGGGGCGGTGAGCAGTTCTTC. This sequence encodes CAISLPGGGEQFF.

This clonotype has ten or more counts. The chain is built from TRBV24-1 and TRBJ2-1; tentatively, D is TRBD2 (5 bases). The germline V and J ends were trimmed by 5 bases and 9 bases, with 13 bases remaining between them. Germline V gives CDR1 KGHDR, CDR2 SFDVKD. The CDR3 totals 13 residues. The CDR3 region has the DNA TGTGCCACCAGTGCCATGGGAAGCGGTGAGCAGTTCTTC. Protein: CATSAMGSGEQFF.

The chain recombines TRBV6-5 with TRBJ2-7; D possibly corresponds to TRBD2 (6 bases). Per germline, CDR1 MNHEY and CDR2 SVGAGI. Trimming took 2 bases from V and 7 from J, leaving 9 bases between them. This CDR3 contains 12 residues. The CDR3 loop is CASSYGRGEQYF. In DNA, the CDR3 is TGTGCCAGCAGTTACGGCCGGGGGGAGCAGTACTTC.

The chain employs TRBV7-2 and TRBJ2-3; 10 positions match TRBD2. This CDR3 contains 17 residues. Trimming took 5 bases from V and 1 from J; bases not matched to a gene: 9. The germline V gene encodes CDR1 SGHTA and CDR2 FQGNSA. CDR3 amino acids: CASSMAIAGGRTDTQYF. CDR3 coding DNA: TGTGCCAGCAGCATGGCTATAGCGGGAGGCCGCACAGATACGCAGTATTTT.

A few counts support this clonotype. This rearrangement joins TRBV20-1 to TRBJ1-1, with 7 nucleotides matching TRBD1. Germline CDR1 DFQATT, CDR2 SNEGSKA (reference sequence). The length of the CDR3 is 15 residues. With 0 bases clipped from V and 4 bases from J, the junction kept 8 bases outside the gene matches. The CDR3 is CSARERGQHGTEAFF. In DNA form, the CDR3 reads TGCAGTGCTAGAGAACGGGGACAGCACGGCACTGAAGCTTTCTTT.

This clonotype has only a few counts. The chain is built from TRBV20-1 and TRBJ2-6; 8 bases are a match to TRBD1. There are 17 residues in the CDR3. V trimming: 6 bases; J trimming: 0 bases; junction bases outside the gene matches: 10. CDR1 DFQATT and CDR2 SNEGSKA come from the germline V gene (reference sequence). CDR3 nucleotide sequence: TGCAGTGCGACTCCCAGGGGGCACCACTCTGGGGCCAACGTCCTGACTTTC. Its translation: CSATPRGHHSGANVLTF.

This chain links TRBV9 with TRBJ2-4, with 8 positions matching TRBD2. The CDR3 contains 16 residues. After removal of 4 bases from V and 5 bases from J, the junction contained 11 bases not matched to a gene. Looked up from germline, CDR1 is SGDLS and CDR2 is YYNGEE. CDR3 nucleotide sequence: TGTGCCAGCAGCCCCTCCCCGGGGGGGATCCAAAACATTCAGTACTTC. Translating gives CASSPSPGGIQNIQYF.

In this sample, this clonotype turned up a few times. This chain connects TRBV10-3 to TRBJ2-3; 7 nucleotides agree with TRBD1. Germline-derived CDR1 and CDR2 are ENHRY and SYGVKD. V gave up 9 bases and J gave up 0 bases; unmatched junction bases: 9. There are 15 residues in the CDR3. For the CDR3, the DNA is TGTGCCATACTAACCCGGGACAGTAGCACAGATACGCAGTATTTT. Amino acids: CAILTRDSSTDTQYF.